Shown below are 32 T cell receptor beta chains from a single sample sequenced in a study of blood T cell repertoires in COVID-19. This table comes from immunoSEQ multiplex PCR, and its TCRdb copy is limited to in-frame clones, with some not included. Of over 200,000 clones in the sample, about 90% are singletons; the top ten hold more than 10%. Material for sequencing was peripheral blood. The receptors here all came from a woman between 18 and 29 years old who had recovered from COVID-19.

The table lists this clone with a count of one. J is TRBJ2-7 and V is TRBV5-3; unclear D gene. TRBV5-3 counts as an open reading frame of uncertain function. The V end lost 0 bases, the J end lost 3 bases, and 10 bases lay between the germline ends. This CDR3 has 14 residues. Written as DNA, the CDR3 is TGTGCCAGAAGCTTGGGTAGGAGCTACTACGAGCAGTACTTC. Amino acid sequence: CARSLGRSYYEQYF.

The chain links TRBV25-1 to TRBJ2-7, with 9 bases identical to TRBD1. CDR3 length equals 18 residues. Germline lookup yields CDR1 MGHDK and CDR2 SYGVNS. V lost 5 bases and J lost 3; bases outside the gene matches: 17. As DNA, the CDR3 is TGTGCCAGCAGTATGGACAGGGGCGAATCTTCATTTTACTACGAGCAGTACTTC. Its protein product is CASSMDRGESSFYYEQYF.

This rearrangement joins TRBV7-9 to TRBJ1-2, with 8 bases that match TRBD1. There are 14 residues in the CDR3. Per germline, CDR1 SEHNR and CDR2 FQNEAQ (reference sequence). V gave up 1 base and J gave up 7 bases; unmatched junction bases: 5. DNA of the CDR3: TGTGCCAGCAGCTTAGTGGCAGGGGGCGGTGGCTACACCTTC. As protein: CASSLVAGGGGYTF.

The V and J genes are TRBV19 and TRBJ2-5; TRBD1 agrees at 7 bases. The J segment lost 5 bases and the V segment lost 1 base, leaving 1 base of the junction unmatched. Germline V gene sequence: CDR1 LNHDA, CDR2 SQIVND (reference sequence). This CDR3 is built from 13 residues. Written as DNA, the CDR3 is TGTGCCAGTAGTATAGTACAGGGGGAGACCCAGTACTTC. The encoded protein is CASSIVQGETQYF.

V gene TRBV5-1 combines with J gene TRBJ2-3; unclear D gene. Germline V gene data show CDR1 as SGHRS and CDR2 as YFSETQ. Trimming removed 7 bases from V and 3 bases from J, with 6 bases in between. The CDR3 sequence is 11 residues long. The CDR3 here is CASADTDTQYF. The CDR3 nucleotides read TGCGCCAGCGCAGATACAGATACGCAGTATTTT.

The V gene is TRBV5-1, the J gene TRBJ2-3, with 8 nucleotides matching TRBD1. Germline V gene data show CDR1 as SGHRS and CDR2 as YFSETQ. V gave up 0 bases and J gave up 0 bases; unmatched junction bases: 3. The CDR3 is 16 residues long. The CDR3 loop reads CASSLGQGLSTDTQYF. The CDR3 DNA reads TGCGCCAGCAGCTTGGGACAGGGGCTTAGCACAGATACGCAGTATTTT.

This clone appeared a few times. The rearrangement links TRBV19 to TRBJ2-7; 9 bases match TRBD2. Trimming at V came to 8 bases and at J to 4 bases, leaving 12 bases not matched to a gene. There are 15 residues in the CDR3. CDR1 and CDR2 from the germline V gene are LNHDA and SQIVND (reference sequence). For the CDR3, the DNA is TGTGCCAGTTTCAAACCTCTAGCGGGGTCGTACGAGCAGTACTTC. Protein sequence: CASFKPLAGSYEQYF. Looking up the rest from reference TRBV19 and TRBJ2-7 gives the full variable domain: DGGITQSPKYLFRKEGQNVTLSCEQNLNHDAMYWYRQDPGQGLRLIYYSQIVNDFQKGDIAEGYSVSREKKESFPLTVTSAQKNPTAFYLCASFKPLAGSYEQYFGPGTRLTVT.

On this clone: The junction departs from the called germline gene at one end, perhaps through a read error. The chain combines TRBV3-1 (or the pseudogene TRBV3-2) with TRBJ2-1; D may be TRBD2 (6 bases). CDR3 size: 11 residues. CDR1 is LGHDT and CDR2 is YNNKEL in the germline V gene (reference sequence). For the CDR3, the DNA is TGTGCCAGCAGCCAAGGACTAGTTAGGCTCTTC. It encodes CASSQGLVRLF.

The V and J genes are TRBV5-1 and TRBJ1-1; 8 bases fit TRBD1. V shed 4 bases and J 5 bases; nucleotides not matched to a gene: 10. This CDR3 contains 15 residues. Germline CDR1 SGHRS, CDR2 YFSETQ. The CDR3 DNA sequence: TGCGCCAGCAGCCGCCGACAGGGGTCCGGGACTGAAGCTTTCTTT. Translated, it gives CASSRRQGSGTEAFF.

The chain links TRBV28 to TRBJ2-7; D not resolved. CDR1 is MDHEN and CDR2 is SYDVKM in the germline V gene. CDR3 length: 12 amino acids. V was clipped by 7 bases and J by 0 bases, with 7 bases between them. The CDR3 DNA is TGTGCCAGCAAGCCTAGCTCCTACGAGCAGTACTTC. It yields the protein CASKPSSYEQYF.

The chain employs TRBV29-1 and TRBJ2-1, with 11 bases matching TRBD1. Trimming took 4 bases from V and 4 from J; bases not matched to a gene: 9. The length of the CDR3 is 16 residues. Germline V CDR1 and CDR2: SQVTM, ANQGSEA. The DNA for the CDR3 is TGCAGCGTTGCCGGTGGACAGGGGGCGCCTTACAATGAGCAGTTCTTC. It specifies CSVAGGQGAPYNEQFF.

This clone was observed a few times. This sequence joins TRBV30 and TRBJ2-2; D perhaps matches TRBD2 (5 bases). Germline assignment: CDR1 GTSNPN and CDR2 SVGIG (reference sequence). V lost 8 bases to trimming and J lost 4 bases, with 8 bases between them. This CDR3 spans 11 amino acids. The CDR3 here is CARGSTGELFF. In DNA form, the CDR3 reads TGTGCCCGAGGGAGCACCGGGGAGCTGTTTTTT.

V and J are TRBV6-5 and TRBJ2-6; no clear D gene. CDR3 length equals 13 residues. Germline assignment: CDR1 MNHEY and CDR2 SVGAGI. The V end was cut by 8 bases, the J end by 0 bases, with 5 bases between. CDR3 in amino acids: CASGLSGANVLTF. CDR3 DNA sequence: TGTGCCAGCGGGCTCTCTGGGGCCAACGTCCTGACTTTC.

The V call is TRBV6-2 or TRBV6-3, the J call TRBJ1-2; D possibly corresponds to TRBD1 (6 bases). Germline CDR1 is MNHEY and CDR2 is SVGEGT. The V and J ends lost 5 bases and 4 bases respectively, with 14 bases between them. CDR3 length equals 14 residues. CDR3 amino acids: CASSPGAPSYGYTF. The DNA for the CDR3 is TGTGCCAGCAGTCCAGGGGCTCCATCCTATGGCTACACCTTC.

As DNA, the CDR3 is TGTGCCAGCAGCCCCGCGGGCCGGGGAGGCACTGAAGCTTTCTTT. Its protein product is CASSPAGRGGTEAFF. The chain couples TRBV3-1 (or the pseudogene TRBV3-2) to TRBJ1-1; D not certain. The CDR3 has 15 amino acids. In germline, CDR1 is LGHDT, CDR2 YNNKEL (reference sequence). V lost 4 bases and J 4 bases, leaving 16 bases between the germline ends.

V gene TRBV19 combines with J gene TRBJ1-2; perhaps TRBD1 as D (6 bases). Germline V lookup: CDR1 LNHDA, CDR2 SQIVND (reference sequence). V shed 4 bases and J shed 1 base, with 10 bases lying between them. This CDR3 is 14 amino acids long. CDR3 protein: CASSRYRDNYGYTF. Here the CDR3 DNA reads TGTGCCAGTAGTAGATACAGGGATAACTATGGCTACACCTTC.

The V gene is TRBV3-1 (or the pseudogene TRBV3-2), the J gene TRBJ2-1; 16 positions match TRBD2. Germline values: CDR1 LGHDT, CDR2 YNNKEL (reference sequence). The CDR3 covers 20 residues. The V segment lost 4 bases and the J segment 4 bases; nucleotides outside the gene matches: 13. CDR3 DNA: TGTGCCAGCAGCCCCTACGGGACTAGCGGGAGGGTGGGAGATTACAATGAGCAGTTCTTC. Its translation is CASSPYGTSGRVGDYNEQFF.

The V and J genes are TRBV5-4 and TRBJ1-6, with TRBD1 as a possible D gene (5 bases). This CDR3 has 17 amino acids. Germline V gene sequence: CDR1 SGHNT, CDR2 YYREEE (reference sequence). Trimming cost V 1 base and J 6 bases, with 17 bases left between them. The DNA for the CDR3 is TGTGCCAGCAGCTTGTCTCAGACAGCTTATTTTAATTCACCCCTCCACTTT. This codes for CASSLSQTAYFNSPLHF. Combining the CDR3 with reference TRBV5-4 and TRBJ1-6 gives the whole variable domain ETGVTQSPTHLIKTRGQQVTLRCSSQSGHNTVSWYQQALGQGPQFIFQYYREEENGRGNFPPRFSGLQFPNYSSELNVNALELDDSALYLCASSLSQTAYFNSPLHFGNGTRLTVT.

The rearrangement joins TRBV6-5 to TRBJ2-1; 8 bases agree with TRBD2. V lost 0 bases, J lost 10 bases, and 11 bases stayed unmatched. The CDR3 has 16 amino acids. Per the germline V gene, CDR1 is MNHEY and CDR2 is SVGAGI. The CDR3 region is CASSYSPAGVRSEQFF. CDR3 nucleotides: TGTGCCAGCAGTTACTCTCCAGCGGGGGTACGCTCCGAGCAGTTCTTC.

The chain employs TRBV9 and TRBJ1-1, with TRBD1 identical over 7 bases. CDR3 length: 14 amino acids. Trimming removed 4 bases from V and 2 bases from J; junction bases left unmatched: 5. The germline V gene has CDR1 SGDLS and CDR2 YYNGEE. The CDR3 region has the DNA TGTGCCAGCAGCCCCCAAGGGGGCAACACTGAAGCTTTCTTT. Amino acid sequence: CASSPQGGNTEAFF.

This clone was observed a single time. This chain uses TRBV5-4 with TRBJ2-4; 7 bases line up with TRBD1. The CDR3 loop spans 14 amino acids. Germline CDR1 is SGHNT and CDR2 is YYREEE (reference sequence). The ends lost 4 bases at V and 5 bases at J; junction bases unmatched: 6. CDR3 amino acids: CASSDRQGENIQYF. For the CDR3, the DNA is TGTGCCAGCAGCGACCGACAGGGAGAAAACATTCAGTACTTC.

The gene calls are TRBV9 and TRBJ1-2; 8 bases map to TRBD1. With 4 bases clipped from V and 8 bases from J, the junction kept 13 bases outside the gene matches. The CDR3 length is 15 residues. Germline V gene lookup returns CDR1 SGDLS and CDR2 YYNGEE. CDR3 in DNA: TGTGCCAGCAGCCCAACCTCGGACAGGGCAGGAGGCTACACCTTC. This encodes CASSPTSDRAGGYTF.

The V and J genes are TRBV18 and TRBJ2-7; tentatively, D is TRBD2 (5 bases). This CDR3 region has 15 residues. Germline CDR1 reads KGHSH; CDR2 reads LQKENI. Trimming took 0 bases from V and 6 from J, leaving 15 bases between them. CDR3 nucleotides: TGTGCCAGCTCACCACCAAGTGACGGACTCGGCGAGCAGTACTTC. It specifies CASSPPSDGLGEQYF. Looking up the rest from reference TRBV18 and TRBJ2-7 gives the full variable domain: NAGVMQNPRHLVRRRGQEARLRCSPMKGHSHVYWYRQLPEEGLKFMVYLQKENIIDESGMPKERFSAEFPKEGPSILRIQQVVRGDSAAYFCASSPPSDGLGEQYFGPGTRLTVT.

V usage is TRBV4-3 and J usage is TRBJ1-4, with TRBD1 matching 9 bases. Germline V gives CDR1 LGHNA, CDR2 YSLEER. Trimming at V came to 2 bases and at J to 8 bases, leaving 6 bases not matched to a gene. This CDR3 spans 15 amino acids. CDR3 nucleotide sequence: TGCGCCAGCAGCCAACAACAGGGGGCTCGGGAAAAACTGTTTTTT. This translates into CASSQQQGAREKLFF.

The chain recombines TRBV7-8 with TRBJ2-1; the match to TRBD2 covers 9 bases. Per germline, CDR1 SGHVS and CDR2 FQNEAQ. V gave up 4 bases and J gave up 4 bases; unmatched junction bases: 8. This CDR3 has 16 residues. CDR3: CASSSIAGEYYNEQFF. CDR3 bases: TGTGCCAGCAGCTCAATAGCGGGAGAGTATTACAATGAGCAGTTCTTC.

This clone has just one count. J is TRBJ1-1 and V is TRBV19; no clear D. Germline V gene data show CDR1 as LNHDA and CDR2 as SQIVND (reference sequence). The CDR3 is 14 amino acids. Trimming took off 3 bases at V and 1 base at J, with 9 bases between the two ends. In nucleotides, the CDR3 is TGTGCCAGTAGTATTTACAGACAGAACACTGAAGCTTTCTTT. Translation gives CASSIYRQNTEAFF.

The rearrangement links TRBV19 to TRBJ2-7, with TRBD2 matching 7 bases. The CDR3 is 14 residues long. J gave up 4 bases and V 5 bases, and 8 bases lay outside the gene matches. Germline CDR1 and CDR2: LNHDA and SQIVND (reference sequence). CDR3 protein: CASSRLAEGYEQYF. The CDR3 nucleotides read TGTGCCAGTAGTCGTCTAGCGGAGGGGTACGAGCAGTACTTC.

The table lists this clone with a few counts. V usage is TRBV5-1 and J usage is TRBJ2-3; 10 positions match TRBD2. Germline CDR1 reads SGHRS; CDR2 reads YFSETQ. Trimming cost V 4 bases and J 0 bases; bases outside gene matches: 5. This CDR3 is 16 amino acids long. CDR3: CASSRSGRDSTDTQYF. CDR3 in DNA: TGCGCCAGCAGCCGGAGCGGGAGGGATAGCACAGATACGCAGTATTTT.

CDR3 nucleotide sequence: TGTGCCAGCAGAGTCAAAGGAGCGACTTCCTACAATGAGCAGTTCTTC. Translation: CASRVKGATSYNEQFF. The V call is TRBV9, the J call TRBJ2-1; D not resolved. CDR1 SGDLS and CDR2 YYNGEE come from the germline V gene. Trimming took 5 bases from V and 1 from J, leaving 16 bases between them. The CDR3 extends over 16 amino acids.

There are a few counts of this clone. V usage is TRBV10-3 and J usage is TRBJ2-6, with 8 bases identical to TRBD1. CDR1 is ENHRY, CDR2 SYGVKD, per germline. CDR3 size: 15 residues. Trimming at V came to 7 bases and at J to 2 bases, leaving 4 bases not matched to a gene. Written as DNA, the CDR3 is TGTGCCATCAAGCAGGGGGCAACTGGGGCCAACGTCCTGACTTTC. This sequence encodes CAIKQGATGANVLTF.

This chain links TRBV12-3 or TRBV12-4 with TRBJ1-2; D is undetermined. This CDR3 is built from 12 residues. V was cut by 3 bases and J by 5 bases, with 7 bases left in between. CDR3 nucleotides: TGTGCCAGCAGTTTCGGCAGGTATGGCTACACCTTC. Its protein is CASSFGRYGYTF.

This chain uses TRBV18 with TRBJ1-2; D call uncertain. There are 14 residues in the CDR3. V was shortened by 0 bases and J by 4 bases, with 9 bases between the two germline ends. From germline, CDR1 is KGHSH and CDR2 LQKENI. The CDR3 protein is CASSPPSPGYGYTF. CDR3 bases: TGTGCCAGCTCACCACCGAGTCCGGGCTATGGCTACACCTTC.